This T cell receptor beta chain was retrieved from a study of glioma-infiltrating T cells after dendritic cell vaccination. Study-wide context: Samples are from glioblastoma patients in Phase I and II dendritic cell vaccine trials. Between the early 2000s and the early 2010s, patients got autologous tumor lysate-pulsed dendritic cell vaccines. Study results and caveats: Higher TCR clonality did not directly relate to longer survival. Estimated pretreatment TIL content predicted outcome after dendritic cell vaccination.

Repertoires were generated with immunoSEQ multiplex PCR, while TCRdb's copy carries only in-frame clones and drops some. The sample carries roughly 85,000 clones, 85% recorded once. Notes on this clone: Its target is not known.

Germline CDR1 SGHRS, CDR2 YFSETQ. The ends were cut back, 4 bases at V and 0 bases at J, with 14 bases in the middle. The CDR3 spans 15 residues. Time point described: after dendritic cell vaccination, including at tumor progression/relapse. The clonotype originates from a human donor with glioblastoma. This sequence joins TRBV5-1 and TRBJ2-7; D is unclear. The material was blood, obtained after dendritic cell vaccination. Here the CDR3 reads CASSRIGRSSYEQYF. CDR3 DNA: TGCGCCAGCAGCCGGATCGGTAGGAGCTCCTACGAGCAGTACTTC.